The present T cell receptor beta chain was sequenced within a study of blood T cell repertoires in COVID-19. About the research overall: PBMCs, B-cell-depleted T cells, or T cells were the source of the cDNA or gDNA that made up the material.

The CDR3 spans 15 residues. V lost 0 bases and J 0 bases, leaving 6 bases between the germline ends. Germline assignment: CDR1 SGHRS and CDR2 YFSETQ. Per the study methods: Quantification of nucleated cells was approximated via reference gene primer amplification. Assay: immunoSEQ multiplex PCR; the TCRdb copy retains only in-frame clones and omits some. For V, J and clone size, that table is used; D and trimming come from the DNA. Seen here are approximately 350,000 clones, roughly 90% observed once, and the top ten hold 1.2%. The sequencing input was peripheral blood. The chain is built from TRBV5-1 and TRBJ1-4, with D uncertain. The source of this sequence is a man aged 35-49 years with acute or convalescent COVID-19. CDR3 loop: CASSLGSTTNEKLFF. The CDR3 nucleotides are TGCGCCAGCAGCTTGGGGAGTACAACTAATGAAAAACTGTTTTTT.